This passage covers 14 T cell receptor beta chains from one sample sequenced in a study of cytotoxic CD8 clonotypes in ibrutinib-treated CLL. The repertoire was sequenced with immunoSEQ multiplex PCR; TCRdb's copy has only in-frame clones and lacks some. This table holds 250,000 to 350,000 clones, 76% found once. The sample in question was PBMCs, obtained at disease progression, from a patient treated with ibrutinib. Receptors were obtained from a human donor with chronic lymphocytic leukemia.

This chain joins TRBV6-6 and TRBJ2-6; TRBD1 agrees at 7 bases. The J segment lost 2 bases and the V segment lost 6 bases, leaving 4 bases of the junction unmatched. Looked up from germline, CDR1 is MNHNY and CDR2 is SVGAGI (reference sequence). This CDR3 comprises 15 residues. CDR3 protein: CASSSGQAGANVLTF. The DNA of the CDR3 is TGTGCCAGCAGCTCCGGACAGGCTGGGGCCAACGTCCTGACTTTC.

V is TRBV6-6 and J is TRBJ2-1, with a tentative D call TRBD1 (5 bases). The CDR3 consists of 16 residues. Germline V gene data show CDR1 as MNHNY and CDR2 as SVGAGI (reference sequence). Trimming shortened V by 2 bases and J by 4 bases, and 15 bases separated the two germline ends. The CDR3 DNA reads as TGTGCCAGCAGTTACGACAGAAACAATCGTTACAATGAGCAGTTCTTC. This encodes CASSYDRNNRYNEQFF.

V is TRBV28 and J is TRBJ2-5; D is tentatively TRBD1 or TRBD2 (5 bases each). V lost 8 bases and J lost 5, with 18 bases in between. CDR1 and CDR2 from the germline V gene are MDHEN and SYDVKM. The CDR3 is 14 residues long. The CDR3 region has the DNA TGTGCCAGCCAGACGGGGCAGGGAAGGGAGACCCAGTACTTC. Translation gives CASQTGQGRETQYF.

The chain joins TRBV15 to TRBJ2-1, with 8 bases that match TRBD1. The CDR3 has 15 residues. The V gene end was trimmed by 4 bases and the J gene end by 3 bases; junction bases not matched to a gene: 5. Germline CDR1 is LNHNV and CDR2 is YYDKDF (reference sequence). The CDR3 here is CATSKDRGIYNEQFF. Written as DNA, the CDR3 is TGTGCCACCAGCAAAGACAGGGGCATCTACAATGAGCAGTTCTTC.

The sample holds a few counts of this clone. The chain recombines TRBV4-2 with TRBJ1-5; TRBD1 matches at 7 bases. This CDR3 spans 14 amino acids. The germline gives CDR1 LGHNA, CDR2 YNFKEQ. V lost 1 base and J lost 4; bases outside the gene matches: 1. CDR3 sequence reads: CASSQGQGNQPQHF. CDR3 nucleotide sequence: TGTGCCAGCAGCCAAGGACAGGGTAATCAGCCCCAGCATTTT.

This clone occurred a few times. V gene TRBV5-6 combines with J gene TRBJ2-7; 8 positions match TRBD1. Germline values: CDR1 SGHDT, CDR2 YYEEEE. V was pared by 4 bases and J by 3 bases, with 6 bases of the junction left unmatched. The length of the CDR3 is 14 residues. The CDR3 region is CASSPGTGFYEQYF. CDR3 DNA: TGTGCCAGCAGCCCCGGGACAGGATTCTACGAGCAGTACTTC. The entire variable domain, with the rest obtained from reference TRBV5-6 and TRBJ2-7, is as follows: DAGVTQSPTHLIKTRGQQVTLRCSPKSGHDTVSWYQQALGQGPQFIFQYYEEEERQRGNFPDRFSGHQFPNYSSELNVNALLLGDSALYLCASSPGTGFYEQYFGPGTRLTVT.

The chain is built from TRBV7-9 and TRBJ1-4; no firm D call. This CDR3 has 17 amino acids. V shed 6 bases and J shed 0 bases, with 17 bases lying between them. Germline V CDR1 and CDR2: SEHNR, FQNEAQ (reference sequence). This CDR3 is CASSPLPGRSTNEKLFF. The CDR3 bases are TGTGCCAGCAGTCCTCTCCCCGGGAGGTCAACTAATGAAAAACTGTTTTTT.

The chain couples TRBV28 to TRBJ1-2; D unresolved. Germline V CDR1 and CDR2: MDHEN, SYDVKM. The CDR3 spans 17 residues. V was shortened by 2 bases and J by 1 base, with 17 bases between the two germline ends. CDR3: CASSLQGFQGNNYGYTF. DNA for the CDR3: TGTGCCAGCAGTTTACAAGGGTTTCAAGGGAATAACTATGGCTACACCTTC.

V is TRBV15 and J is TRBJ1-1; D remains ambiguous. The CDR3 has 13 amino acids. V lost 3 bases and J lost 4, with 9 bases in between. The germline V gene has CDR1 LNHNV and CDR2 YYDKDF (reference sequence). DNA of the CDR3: TGTGCCACCAGCAGGTGGGGTGCCACTGAAGCTTTCTTT. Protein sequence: CATSRWGATEAFF.

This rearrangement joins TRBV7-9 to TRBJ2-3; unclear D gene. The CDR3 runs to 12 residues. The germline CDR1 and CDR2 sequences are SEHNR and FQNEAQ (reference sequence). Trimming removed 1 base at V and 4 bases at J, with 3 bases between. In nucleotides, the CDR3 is TGTGCCAGCAGCTTAGGACCAGATACGCAGTATTTT. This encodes CASSLGPDTQYF.

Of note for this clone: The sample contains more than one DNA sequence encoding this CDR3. The chain's CDR3 is CASSLSPNTEAFF. In DNA, the CDR3 is TGTGCCAGCAGCCTAAGTCCGAACACTGAAGCTTTCTTT. V and J are TRBV9 and TRBJ1-1; D is unclear. This CDR3 comprises 13 residues. V dropped 4 bases and J dropped 1 base, with 8 bases sitting between them. The germline CDR1 and CDR2 sequences are SGDLS and YYNGEE. Drawing the rest from reference TRBV9 and TRBJ1-1, the complete variable domain is DSGVTQTPKHLITATGQRVTLRCSPRSGDLSVYWYQQSLDQGLQFLIQYYNGEERAKGNILERFSAQQFPDLHSELNLSSLELGDSALYFCASSLSPNTEAFFGQGTRLTVV.

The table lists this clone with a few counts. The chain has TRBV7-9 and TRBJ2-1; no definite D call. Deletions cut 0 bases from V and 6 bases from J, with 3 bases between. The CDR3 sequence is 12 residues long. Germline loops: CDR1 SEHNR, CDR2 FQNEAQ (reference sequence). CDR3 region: CASSLASNEQFF. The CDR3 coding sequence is TGTGCCAGCAGCTTAGCTAGCAATGAGCAGTTCTTC.

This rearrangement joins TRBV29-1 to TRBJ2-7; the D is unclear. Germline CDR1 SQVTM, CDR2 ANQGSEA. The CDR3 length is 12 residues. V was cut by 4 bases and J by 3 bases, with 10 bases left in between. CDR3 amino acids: CSVGGENYEQYF. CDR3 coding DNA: TGCAGCGTTGGTGGCGAAAACTACGAGCAGTACTTC.

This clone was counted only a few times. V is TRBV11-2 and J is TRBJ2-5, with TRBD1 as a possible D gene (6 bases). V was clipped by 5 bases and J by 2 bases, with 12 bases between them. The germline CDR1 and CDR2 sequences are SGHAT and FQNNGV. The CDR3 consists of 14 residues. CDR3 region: CASSGWTEQETQYF. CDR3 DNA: TGTGCCAGCAGCGGATGGACAGAGCAAGAGACCCAGTACTTC.